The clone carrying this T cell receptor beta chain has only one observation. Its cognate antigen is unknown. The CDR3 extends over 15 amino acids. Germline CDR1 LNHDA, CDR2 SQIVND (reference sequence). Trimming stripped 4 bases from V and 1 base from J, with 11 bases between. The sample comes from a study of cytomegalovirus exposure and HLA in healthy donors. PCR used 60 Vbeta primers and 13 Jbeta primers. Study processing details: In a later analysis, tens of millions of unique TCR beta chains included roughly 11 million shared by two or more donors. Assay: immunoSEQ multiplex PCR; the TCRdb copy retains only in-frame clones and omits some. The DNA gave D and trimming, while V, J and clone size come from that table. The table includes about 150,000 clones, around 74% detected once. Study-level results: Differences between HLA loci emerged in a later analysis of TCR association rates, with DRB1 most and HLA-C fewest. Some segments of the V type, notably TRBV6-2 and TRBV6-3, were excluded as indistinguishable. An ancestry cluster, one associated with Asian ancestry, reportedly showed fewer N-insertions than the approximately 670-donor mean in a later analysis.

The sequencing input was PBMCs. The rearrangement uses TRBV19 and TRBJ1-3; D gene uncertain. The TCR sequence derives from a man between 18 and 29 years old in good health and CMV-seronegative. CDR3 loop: CASSTLLLSGNTIYF. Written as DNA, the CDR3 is TGTGCCAGTAGTACCCTTCTCCTATCTGGAAACACCATATATTTT.